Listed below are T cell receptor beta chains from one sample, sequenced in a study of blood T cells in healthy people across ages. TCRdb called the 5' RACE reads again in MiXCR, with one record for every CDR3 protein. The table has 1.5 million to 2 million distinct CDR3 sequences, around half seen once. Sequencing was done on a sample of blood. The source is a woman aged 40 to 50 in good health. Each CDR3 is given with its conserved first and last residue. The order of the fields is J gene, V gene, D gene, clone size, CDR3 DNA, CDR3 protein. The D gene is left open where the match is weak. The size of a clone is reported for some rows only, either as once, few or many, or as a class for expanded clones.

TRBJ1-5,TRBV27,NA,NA,TGTGCCAGCAGGGACATTTTTAGCAATCAGCCCCAGCATTTT,CASRDIFSNQPQHF
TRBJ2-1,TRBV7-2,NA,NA,TGTGCCAGCAGCTATCAAACAGGCTACAATGAGCAGTTCTTC,CASSYQTGYNEQFF
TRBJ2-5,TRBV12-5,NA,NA,TGTGCTAGTGCGAGAATAGGAGGCAACAATGAGCAGTACTTC,CASARIGGNNEQYF
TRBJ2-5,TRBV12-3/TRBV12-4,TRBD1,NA,TGTGCCAGCAACTGGGACAGGGGAGGTGAGACCCAGTACTTC,CASNWDRGGETQYF
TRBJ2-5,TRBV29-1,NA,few,TGCAGCGTTGATCATGGGGAAGGGGGGGAGACCCAGTACTTC,CSVDHGEGGETQYF
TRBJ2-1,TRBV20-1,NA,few,TGCAGTACTGCTATTTCGGTTGGCAATGAGCAGTTCTTC,CSTAISVGNEQFF
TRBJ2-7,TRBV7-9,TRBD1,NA,TGTGCCAGCAGCTCGGACAGGGGGGTCCCGTACGAGCAGTACTTC,CASSSDRGVPYEQYF
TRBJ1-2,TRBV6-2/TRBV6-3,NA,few,TGTGCCAGCAGTTACTCGACGGCAAAGACCTATGGCTACACCTTC,CASSYSTAKTYGYTF
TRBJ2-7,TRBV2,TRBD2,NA,TGTGCCAGCAGCCACCCTAGCGGGGGGGGCAATGAGCAGTACTTC,CASSHPSGGGNEQYF
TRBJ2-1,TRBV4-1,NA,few,TGCGCCAGCAGCCAATTCCTCAGCTCCTACAATGAGCAGTTCTTC,CASSQFLSSYNEQFF
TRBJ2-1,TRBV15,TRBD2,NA,TGTGCCACCAGCAGAGCGACTAGCGGGGGTCAAAATGAGCAGTTCTTC,CATSRATSGGQNEQFF
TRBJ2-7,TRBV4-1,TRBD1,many,TGCGCCAGCAGCCAAGCGGAACAGGGGTACTCCTACGAGCAGTACTTC,CASSQAEQGYSYEQYF
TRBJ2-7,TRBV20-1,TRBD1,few,TGCAGTGCTTACGGACAGGGGGTCAACGAGCAGTACTTC,CSAYGQGVNEQYF
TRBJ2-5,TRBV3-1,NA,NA,TGTGCCAGCAGCCAAGAAAAGGAGACCCAGTACTTC,CASSQEKETQYF
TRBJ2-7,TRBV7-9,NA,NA,TGTGCCAGCACCAACTATAGGGGCCTACTGAGGGACGAGCAGTACTTC,CASTNYRGLLRDEQYF
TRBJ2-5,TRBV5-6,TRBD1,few,TGTGCCAGCTGTCGGGACAGGGCGGAGACCCAGTACTTC,CASCRDRAETQYF
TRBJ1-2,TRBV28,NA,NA,TGTGCCAGCAGTTATAATGGGCGGGACACCTATGGCTACACCTTC,CASSYNGRDTYGYTF
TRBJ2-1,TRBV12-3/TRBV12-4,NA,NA,TGTGCCAGCAGCACCTTAGGGGGAAGGAGATACAATGAGCAGTTCTTC,CASSTLGGRRYNEQFF
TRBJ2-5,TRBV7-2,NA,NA,TGTGCCAGCAGGAAGAGCGAGGGGCAGACCCAGTACTTC,CASRKSEGQTQYF
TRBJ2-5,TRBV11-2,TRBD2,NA,TGTGCCACCTCTAAAGGACTAGCGGGGGGGCCCTCCTACAATGAGCAGTACTTC,CATSKGLAGGPSYNEQYF
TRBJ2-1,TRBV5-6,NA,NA,TGTGCCAGCCAGGGATTGAACAATGAGCAGTTCTTC,CASQGLNNEQFF
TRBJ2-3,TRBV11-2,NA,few,TGTGCCAGCAGCTTAGTCGTGACGGGCGGGGCAGATACGCAGTATTTT,CASSLVVTGGADTQYF
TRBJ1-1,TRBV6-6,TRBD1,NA,TGTGCCAGCAGGGACAGGTTTAACACTGAAGCTTTCTTT,CASRDRFNTEAFF
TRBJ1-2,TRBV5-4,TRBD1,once,TGTGCCAGCAGCTTGGCTCGACAGGGGGCTAACTATGGCTACACCTTC,CASSLARQGANYGYTF
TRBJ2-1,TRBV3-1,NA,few,TGTGCCAGCAGCCAAGATCCCAGGAATCATGAGCAGTTCTTC,CASSQDPRNHEQFF